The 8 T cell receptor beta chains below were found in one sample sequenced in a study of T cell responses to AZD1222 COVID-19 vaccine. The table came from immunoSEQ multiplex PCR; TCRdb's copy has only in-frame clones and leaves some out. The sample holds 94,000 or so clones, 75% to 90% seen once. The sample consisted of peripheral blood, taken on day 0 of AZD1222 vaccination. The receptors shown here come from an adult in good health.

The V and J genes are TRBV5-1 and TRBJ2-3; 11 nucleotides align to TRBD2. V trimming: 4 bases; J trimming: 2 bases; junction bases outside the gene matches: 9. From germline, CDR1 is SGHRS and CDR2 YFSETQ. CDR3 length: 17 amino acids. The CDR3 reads CASSPPGTSGTTDTQYF. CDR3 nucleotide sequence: TGCGCCAGCAGCCCTCCCGGGACTAGCGGAACCACAGATACGCAGTATTTT.

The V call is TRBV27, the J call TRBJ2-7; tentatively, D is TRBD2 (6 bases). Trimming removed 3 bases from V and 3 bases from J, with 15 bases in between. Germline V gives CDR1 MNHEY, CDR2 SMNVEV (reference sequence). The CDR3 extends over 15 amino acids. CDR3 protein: CASSLAGRRGYEQYF. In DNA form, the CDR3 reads TGTGCCAGCAGTTTGGCCGGACGGAGGGGCTACGAGCAGTACTTC.

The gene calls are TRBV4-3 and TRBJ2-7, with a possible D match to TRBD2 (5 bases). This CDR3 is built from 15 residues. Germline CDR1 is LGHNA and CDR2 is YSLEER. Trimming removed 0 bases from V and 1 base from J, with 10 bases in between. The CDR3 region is CASSQDFRGSYEQYF. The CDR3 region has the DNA TGCGCCAGCAGCCAAGATTTTCGGGGTTCCTACGAGCAGTACTTC.

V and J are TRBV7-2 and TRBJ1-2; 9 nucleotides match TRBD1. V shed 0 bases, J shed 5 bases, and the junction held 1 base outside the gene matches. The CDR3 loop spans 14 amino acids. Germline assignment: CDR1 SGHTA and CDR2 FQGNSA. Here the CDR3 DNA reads TGTGCCAGCAGCTTAGCTGGACAGGGGTATGGCTACACCTTC. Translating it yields CASSLAGQGYGYTF.

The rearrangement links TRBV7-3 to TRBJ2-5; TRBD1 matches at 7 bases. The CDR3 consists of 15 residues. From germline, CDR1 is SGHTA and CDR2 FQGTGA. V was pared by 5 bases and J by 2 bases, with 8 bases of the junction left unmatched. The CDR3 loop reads CASSDGTASQETQYF. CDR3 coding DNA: TGTGCCAGCAGCGACGGGACAGCCTCTCAAGAGACCCAGTACTTC.

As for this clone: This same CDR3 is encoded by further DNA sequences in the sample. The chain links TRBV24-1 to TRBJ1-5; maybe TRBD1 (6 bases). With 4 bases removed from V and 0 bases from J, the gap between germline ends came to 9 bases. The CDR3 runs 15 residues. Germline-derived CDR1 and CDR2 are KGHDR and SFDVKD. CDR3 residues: CATSDAGDSNQPQHF. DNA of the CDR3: TGTGCCACCAGTGACGCAGGGGATAGCAATCAGCCCCAGCATTTT.

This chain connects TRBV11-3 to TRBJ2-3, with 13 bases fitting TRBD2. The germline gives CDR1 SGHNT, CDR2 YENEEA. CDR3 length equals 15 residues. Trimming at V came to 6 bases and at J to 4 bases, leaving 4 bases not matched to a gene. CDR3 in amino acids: CASSYGLAGADTQYF. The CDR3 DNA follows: TGTGCCAGCAGTTATGGACTAGCGGGGGCAGATACGCAGTATTTT.

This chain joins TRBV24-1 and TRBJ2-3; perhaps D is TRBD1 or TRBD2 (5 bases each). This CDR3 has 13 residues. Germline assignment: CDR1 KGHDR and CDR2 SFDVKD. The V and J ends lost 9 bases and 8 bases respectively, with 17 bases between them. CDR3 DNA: TGTGCCACCCTAGGGACCGAGGGCGGTACGCAGTATTTT. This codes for CATLGTEGGTQYF.